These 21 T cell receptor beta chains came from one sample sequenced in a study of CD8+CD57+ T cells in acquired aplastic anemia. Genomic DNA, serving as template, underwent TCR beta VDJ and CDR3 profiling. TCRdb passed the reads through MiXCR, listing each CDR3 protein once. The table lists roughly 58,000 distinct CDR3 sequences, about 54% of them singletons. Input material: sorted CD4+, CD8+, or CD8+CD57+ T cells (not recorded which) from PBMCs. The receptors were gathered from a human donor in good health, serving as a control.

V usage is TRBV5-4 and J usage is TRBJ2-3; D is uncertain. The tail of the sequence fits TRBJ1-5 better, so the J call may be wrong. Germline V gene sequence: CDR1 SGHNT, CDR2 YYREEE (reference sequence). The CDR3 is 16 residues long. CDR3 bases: TGTGCCAGCAGCTACGGACTAGCGGGAGTGGGAGATACGCAGCATTTT. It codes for CASSYGLAGVGDTQHF.

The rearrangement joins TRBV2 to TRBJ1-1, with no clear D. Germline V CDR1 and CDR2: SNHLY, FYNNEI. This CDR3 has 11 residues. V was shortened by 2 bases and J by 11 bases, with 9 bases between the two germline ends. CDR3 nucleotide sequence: TGTGCCAGCAGTGAATGGGGAGGGGCTTTCTTT. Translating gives CASSEWGGAFF.

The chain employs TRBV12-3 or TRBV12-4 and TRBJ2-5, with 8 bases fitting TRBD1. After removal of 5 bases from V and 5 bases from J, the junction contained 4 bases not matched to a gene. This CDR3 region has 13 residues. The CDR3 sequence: CASSIRGRETQYF. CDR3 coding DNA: TGTGCCAGCAGTATCAGGGGGCGGGAGACCCAGTACTTC.

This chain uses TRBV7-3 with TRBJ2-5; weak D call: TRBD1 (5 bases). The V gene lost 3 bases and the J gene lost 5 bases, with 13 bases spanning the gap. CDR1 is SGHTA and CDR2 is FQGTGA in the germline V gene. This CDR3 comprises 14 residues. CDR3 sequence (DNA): TGTGCCAGCAGCTTTGGCAGGGTGGGGGAGACCCAGTACTTC. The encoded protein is CASSFGRVGETQYF.

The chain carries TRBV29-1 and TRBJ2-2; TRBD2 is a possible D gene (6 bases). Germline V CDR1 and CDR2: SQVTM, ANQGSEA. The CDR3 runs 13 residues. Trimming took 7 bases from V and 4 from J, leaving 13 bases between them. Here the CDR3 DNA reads TGCAGCGGACGGAGGGGAGGCACCGGGGAGCTGTTTTTT. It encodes CSGRRGGTGELFF.

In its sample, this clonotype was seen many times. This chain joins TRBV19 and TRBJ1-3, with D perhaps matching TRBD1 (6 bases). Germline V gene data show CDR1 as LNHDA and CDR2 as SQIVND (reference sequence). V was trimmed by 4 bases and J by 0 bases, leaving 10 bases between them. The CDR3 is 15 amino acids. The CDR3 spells CASSTQGFSGNTIYF. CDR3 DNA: TGTGCCAGTAGTACACAGGGATTCTCTGGAAACACCATATATTTT.

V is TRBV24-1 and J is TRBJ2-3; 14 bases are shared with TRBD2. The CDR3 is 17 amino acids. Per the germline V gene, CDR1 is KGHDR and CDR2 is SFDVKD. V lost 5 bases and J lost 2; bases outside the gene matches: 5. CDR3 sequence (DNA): TGTGCCACCAGTGGCCGACTAGCGGGAGGGCTCACAGATACGCAGTATTTT. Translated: CATSGRLAGGLTDTQYF.

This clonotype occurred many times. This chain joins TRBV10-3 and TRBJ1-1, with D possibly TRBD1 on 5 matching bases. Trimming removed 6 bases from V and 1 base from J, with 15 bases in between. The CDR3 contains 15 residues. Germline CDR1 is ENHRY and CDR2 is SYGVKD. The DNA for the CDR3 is TGTGCCATCAGGGTCATGGGGACGACGAACACTGAAGCTTTCTTT. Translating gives CAIRVMGTTNTEAFF.

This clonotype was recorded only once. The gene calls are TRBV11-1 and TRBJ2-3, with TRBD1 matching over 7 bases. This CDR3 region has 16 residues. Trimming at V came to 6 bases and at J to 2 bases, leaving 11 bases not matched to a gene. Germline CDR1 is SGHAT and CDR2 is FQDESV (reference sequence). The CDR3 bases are TGTGCCAGCAGACCCTGGACAGGCGGAATCACAGATACGCAGTATTTT. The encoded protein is CASRPWTGGITDTQYF.

The CDR3: CASKGSSGNTIYF. Here the CDR3 DNA reads TGCGCCAGCAAGGGGAGCTCTGGAAACACCATATATTTT. The chain is built from TRBV10-1 and TRBJ1-3; tentatively, D is TRBD1 (5 bases). V lost 7 bases and J 0 bases, leaving 7 bases between the germline ends. The CDR3 loop spans 13 amino acids. From germline, CDR1 is WNHNN and CDR2 SYGVQD (reference sequence).

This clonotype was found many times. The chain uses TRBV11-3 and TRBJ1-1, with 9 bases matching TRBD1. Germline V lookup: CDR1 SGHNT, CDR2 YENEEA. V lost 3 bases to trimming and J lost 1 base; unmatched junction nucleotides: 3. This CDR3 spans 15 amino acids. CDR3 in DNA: TGTGCCAGCAGCTTCGCACAGGGGGCGAACACTGAAGCTTTCTTT. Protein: CASSFAQGANTEAFF.

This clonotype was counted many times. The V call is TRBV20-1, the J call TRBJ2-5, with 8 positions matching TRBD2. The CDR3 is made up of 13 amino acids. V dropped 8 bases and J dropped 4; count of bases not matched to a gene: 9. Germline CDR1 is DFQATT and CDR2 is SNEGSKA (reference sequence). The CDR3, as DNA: TGCAGTCTCCTGACTAGCGCAGTAGAGACCCAGTACTTC. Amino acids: CSLLTSAVETQYF.

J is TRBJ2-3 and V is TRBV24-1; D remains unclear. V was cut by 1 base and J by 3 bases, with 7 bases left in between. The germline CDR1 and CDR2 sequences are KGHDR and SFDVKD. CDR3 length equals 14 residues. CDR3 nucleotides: TGTGCCACCAGTGATTTTGACGGGACAGATACGCAGTATTTT. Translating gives CATSDFDGTDTQYF.

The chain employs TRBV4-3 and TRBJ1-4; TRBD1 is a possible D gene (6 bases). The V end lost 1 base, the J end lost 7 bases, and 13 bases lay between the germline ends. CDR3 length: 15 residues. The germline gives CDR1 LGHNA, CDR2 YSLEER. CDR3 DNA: TGCGCCAGCAGCCAAGTACAGGGTTACGCTGAAAAACTGTTTTTT. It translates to CASSQVQGYAEKLFF.

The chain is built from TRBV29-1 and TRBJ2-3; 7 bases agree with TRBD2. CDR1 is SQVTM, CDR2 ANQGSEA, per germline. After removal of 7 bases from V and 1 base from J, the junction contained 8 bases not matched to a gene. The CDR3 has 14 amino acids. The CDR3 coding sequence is TGCAGCGAGAAAGCGGGAAGAGGCACAGATACGCAGTATTTT. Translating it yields CSEKAGRGTDTQYF.

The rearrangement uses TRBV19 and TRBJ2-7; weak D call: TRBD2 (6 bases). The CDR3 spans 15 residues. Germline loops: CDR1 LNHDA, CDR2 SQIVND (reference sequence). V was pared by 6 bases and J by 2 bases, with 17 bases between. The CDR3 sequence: CASRSGGELTYEQYF. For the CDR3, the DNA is TGTGCCAGTAGATCGGGCGGGGAGTTAACCTACGAGCAGTACTTC.

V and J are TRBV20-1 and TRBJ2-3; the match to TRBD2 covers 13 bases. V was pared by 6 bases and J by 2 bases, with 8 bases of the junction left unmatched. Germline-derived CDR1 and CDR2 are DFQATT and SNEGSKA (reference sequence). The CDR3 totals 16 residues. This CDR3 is CSATRTSGSPTDTQYF. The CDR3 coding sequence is TGCAGTGCCACCAGGACTAGCGGGAGCCCCACAGATACGCAGTATTTT.

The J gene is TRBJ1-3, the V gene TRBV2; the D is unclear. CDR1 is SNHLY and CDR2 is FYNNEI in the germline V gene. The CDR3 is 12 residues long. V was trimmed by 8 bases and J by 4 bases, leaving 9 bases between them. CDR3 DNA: TGTGCCAGCGGTTTGATGGGAAACACCATATATTTT. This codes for CASGLMGNTIYF.

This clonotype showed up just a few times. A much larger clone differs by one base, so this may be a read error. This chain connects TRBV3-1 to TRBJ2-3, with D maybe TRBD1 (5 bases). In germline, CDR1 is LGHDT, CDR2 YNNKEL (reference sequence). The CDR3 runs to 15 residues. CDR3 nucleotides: TGTGCCAGCAGCCAAACAGGATCCGGCACAGATACGCGGTATTTT. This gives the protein CASSQTGSGTDTRYF.

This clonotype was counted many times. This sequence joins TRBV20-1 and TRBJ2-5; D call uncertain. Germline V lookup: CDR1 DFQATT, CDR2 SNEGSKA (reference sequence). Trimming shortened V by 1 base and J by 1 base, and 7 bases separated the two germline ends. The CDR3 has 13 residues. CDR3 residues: CSARVGSQETQYF. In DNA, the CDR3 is TGCAGTGCTAGAGTGGGGTCCCAAGAGACCCAGTACTTC.

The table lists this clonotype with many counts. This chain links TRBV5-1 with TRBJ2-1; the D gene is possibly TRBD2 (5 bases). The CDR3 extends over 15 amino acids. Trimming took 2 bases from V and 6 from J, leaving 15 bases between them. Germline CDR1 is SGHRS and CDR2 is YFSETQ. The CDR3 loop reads CASSLDFAGFNEQFF. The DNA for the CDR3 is TGCGCCAGCAGCTTAGATTTCGCGGGCTTCAATGAGCAGTTCTTC.